Sequencing of this TCR beta chain was carried out in a study of early T cells in non-severe SARS-CoV-2 infection. Whole-study context: RNA in bulk from unsorted whole blood was sequenced, and chains were unpaired.

From germline, CDR1 is SSHAT and CDR2 FNYEAQ (reference sequence). V was shortened by 6 bases and J by 5 bases, with 13 bases between the two germline ends. CDR3 length equals 13 residues. This clonotype was observed at least ten times. Individual cDNA molecules were tagged with unique molecular identifiers. TCRdb independently ran MiXCR on the 5' RACE reads; one entry per CDR3 protein. The data show tens of thousands of distinct CDR3 sequences, around 4% seen once. The sequenced sample was whole blood. This rearrangement joins TRBV7-7 to TRBJ1-1; a weak D match, TRBD1 (6 bases). This TCR was recovered from an adult who was a healthcare worker with PCR-confirmed SARS-CoV-2 infection or an uninfected control (not recorded which). CDR3 DNA: TGTGCCAGCAGTTTACAGAGGGGGACTGAAGCTTTCTTT. Translated, it gives CASSLQRGTEAFF.